This TCR beta chain was observed in a study of long-term antiretroviral therapy in people with HIV. Version v3.0 of the immunoSEQ assay was performed at survey level. Repertoires were generated with immunoSEQ multiplex PCR, while TCRdb's copy carries only in-frame clones and drops some. This table has fewer than 30,000 clones, around 80% appearing once. The study, taken as a whole, reports: With ART, diversity went up but was still lower than in transplant donor controls. Viral resistance, ART adherence and therapy changes all lacked available data. Collection spanned 2004 to 2017; ART regimens may be less effective than current ones.

As regards this clone: Its antigen is not identified.

Germline loops: CDR1 MNHNY, CDR2 SVGAGI (reference sequence). V gave up 0 bases and J gave up 0 bases, with 9 bases separating them. This CDR3 contains 15 residues. The receptor comes from a man aged 25-40 years with HIV. Sequenced material: unsorted PBMCs, taken 2.7 to 2.9 years after starting antiretroviral therapy. The chain combines TRBV6-6 with TRBJ2-7; TRBD1 might be the D (6 bases). CDR3 sequence (DNA): TGTGCCAGCAGTTACTCCGGGACAAGCTCCTACGAGCAGTACTTC. This gives the protein CASSYSGTSSYEQYF.